The next 17 T cell receptor beta chains were all read from a single sample in a study of T cells in Graves' hyperthyroidism and ophthalmopathy. RNA transcripts provided the source from which TCR beta CDR3 regions were amplified. The HTBI primer set drove a first-round RT-PCR of the TCR CDR3. Using its own MiXCR run on the multiplex PCR reads, TCRdb lists one record per CDR3 protein. The sample holds around 570,000 distinct CDR3 sequences, about 20% seen once. Sequencing input: blood. The receptors shown here come from a man in his forties with Graves' ophthalmopathy.

This chain uses TRBV7-6 with TRBJ2-2; D perhaps matches TRBD2 (5 bases). Between the trimmed V and J ends, which lost 2 bases and 5 bases, there was a span of 12 bases. CDR3 size: 15 residues. Germline V gives CDR1 SGHVS, CDR2 FNYEAQ. The CDR3 loop reads CASSLQASWTGELFF. The CDR3 DNA follows: TGTGCCAGCAGCTTACAGGCTAGCTGGACCGGGGAGCTGTTTTTT.

V gene TRBV5-6 combines with J gene TRBJ2-1; a weak D match, TRBD1 (6 bases). Germline CDR1 is SGHDT and CDR2 is YYEEEE. V lost 0 bases and J 0 bases, leaving 13 bases between the germline ends. The CDR3 has 17 residues. The CDR3 region has the DNA TGTGCCAGCAGCTTGGTGTTACAGGGCTTCTCCTACAATGAGCAGTTCTTC. Protein sequence: CASSLVLQGFSYNEQFF.

This clonotype was detected once. This may stem from a read error, because a much larger clone lies one nucleotide away. The V call is TRBV30, the J call TRBJ2-7; possibly TRBD2 for D (5 bases). The CDR3 contains 15 residues. The germline V gene has CDR1 GTSNPN and CDR2 SVGIG (reference sequence). This CDR3 is CAFGRVDSSSSEQYF. In nucleotides, the CDR3 is TGTGCCTTCGGGCGGGTGGACTCCAGCTCCTCCGAGCAGTACTTC.

V usage is TRBV20-1 and J usage is TRBJ2-7; weak D call: TRBD2 (7 bases). Trimming removed 0 bases from V and 6 bases from J, with 15 bases in between. The CDR3 totals 14 residues. In germline, CDR1 is DFQATT, CDR2 SNEGSKA (reference sequence). CDR3 residues: CSARDRGGEIEQYF. The CDR3 DNA reads TGCAGTGCTAGAGATAGGGGGGGAGAGATCGAGCAGTACTTC.

The chain joins TRBV10-1 to TRBJ1-4, with TRBD1 matching 8 bases. The CDR3 runs to 15 residues. The V segment lost 3 bases and the J segment 10 bases; nucleotides outside the gene matches: 10. CDR1 and CDR2 (germline): WNHNN, SYGVQD (reference sequence). The CDR3 sequence is CASSDLGTGDGKLFF. In DNA form, the CDR3 reads TGCGCCAGCAGTGACCTCGGGACAGGTGATGGAAAACTGTTTTTT.

This clonotype appeared a few times. The chain carries TRBV19 and TRBJ1-2, with D uncertain. Trimming took off 3 bases at V and 4 bases at J, with 12 bases between the two ends. This CDR3 spans 14 amino acids. Germline CDR1 and CDR2: LNHDA and SQIVND (reference sequence). DNA for the CDR3: TGTGCCAGTAGTATCCGGGGTCGGGTCTATGGCTACACCTTC. This gives the protein CASSIRGRVYGYTF.

This clonotype was seen many times. The rearrangement links TRBV30 to TRBJ1-2, with D possibly being TRBD1 (5 bases). This CDR3 comprises 13 residues. The V gene's germline CDR1 is GTSNPN and CDR2 SVGIG (reference sequence). Trimming took off 1 base at V and 7 bases at J, with 13 bases between the two ends. The DNA of the CDR3 is TGTGCCTGGAGTGGTACAGGCTCCTTTGGCTACACCTTC. Its translation is CAWSGTGSFGYTF.

This clonotype was counted ten times or more. The CDR3 DNA is TGTGCCAGCAGCCTCCACGGGGGCAATGAAGCTTTCTTT. Amino acid sequence: CASSLHGGNEAFF. The chain recombines TRBV28 with TRBJ1-1; perhaps TRBD1 as D (6 bases). Germline CDR1 is MDHEN and CDR2 is SYDVKM. The CDR3 totals 13 residues. Trimming removed 6 bases at V and 7 bases at J, with 15 bases between.

CDR3 nucleotides: TGTGCCAGCAGCCGAGACGTCGGGACAGGGTCCGATACGCAGTATTTT. Translated: CASSRDVGTGSDTQYF. The chain carries TRBV3-1 and TRBJ2-3, with 9 bases aligning to TRBD1. CDR3 length: 16 residues. Trimming at V came to 4 bases and at J to 6 bases, leaving 11 bases not matched to a gene. CDR1 is LGHDT and CDR2 is YNNKEL in the germline V gene (reference sequence).

Comment on this clonotype: With a much larger clone just one base away, this may be a read error. The chain is built from TRBV2 and TRBJ2-1; D is unclear. CDR3 length: 16 residues. From germline, CDR1 is SNHLY and CDR2 FYNNEI. Trimming shortened V by 3 bases and J by 5 bases, and 17 bases separated the two germline ends. CDR3 in amino acids: CASSDAGLVGNNEQFF. For the CDR3, the DNA is TGTGCCAGCAGTGACGCTGGGCTAGTGGGAAACAATGAGCAGTTCTTC.

This clonotype was seen repeatedly, ten times or more. The chain links TRBV7-3 to TRBJ2-5; D unclear. Germline loops: CDR1 SGHTA, CDR2 FQGTGA. The CDR3 loop spans 17 amino acids. V was pared by 5 bases and J by 1 base, with 20 bases between. CDR3 DNA: TGTGCCAGCAGCCCTTCGGCAATTCCCGGTGGCCAAGAGACCCAGTACTTC. Its protein product is CASSPSAIPGGQETQYF. Full variable domain (missing parts from reference TRBV7-3 and TRBJ2-5): GAGVSQTPSNKVTEKGKYVELRCDPISGHTALYWYRQSLGQGPEFLIYFQGTGAADDSGLPNDRFFAVRPEGSVSTLKIQRTERGDSAVYLCASSPSAIPGGQETQYFGPGTRLLVL.

This clonotype was found many times. The chain joins TRBV5-1 to TRBJ2-1, with 9 bases lining up with TRBD2. V lost 0 bases and J lost 5; bases outside the gene matches: 3. This CDR3 contains 15 residues. Germline CDR1 SGHRS, CDR2 YFSETQ. The CDR3 DNA reads TGCGCCAGCAGCTTGGTAGCGGGAGTTAACAATGAGCAGTTCTTC. Amino acid sequence: CASSLVAGVNNEQFF.

The chain is built from TRBV9 and TRBJ1-1, with a possible D match to TRBD1 (6 bases). Germline CDR1 SGDLS, CDR2 YYNGEE. The CDR3 contains 17 residues. The germline V and J ends were trimmed by 0 bases and 5 bases, with 20 bases remaining between them. The CDR3 DNA reads TGTGCCAGCAGCGTAGCTGGAGGGGGGGGTGCTGGTACTGAAGCTTTCTTT. Encoded protein: CASSVAGGGGAGTEAFF.

Concerning this clonotype itself: The junction does not match germline at one end; this may be a read error. The V call is TRBV3-1, the J call TRBJ1-5, with TRBD1 identical over 7 bases. The CDR3 spans 15 residues. The germline V gene encodes CDR1 LGHDT and CDR2 YNNKEL (reference sequence). For the CDR3, the DNA is TGTGCCGGCAGCCCAACAGGGGACGGGAATCAGCCCCAGCATTTT. It is translated as CAGSPTGDGNQPQHF.

This clonotype was seen repeatedly, ten times or more. This chain uses TRBV7-9 with TRBJ2-1; no reliable D call. Germline V gives CDR1 SEHNR, CDR2 FQNEAQ (reference sequence). Between the trimmed V and J ends, which lost 3 bases and 5 bases, there was a span of 8 bases. The CDR3 runs to 13 residues. The CDR3 DNA sequence: TGTGCCAGCAGCTTCAGCGCCAACAATGAGCAGTTCTTC. Protein sequence: CASSFSANNEQFF.

Of note for this clonotype: Its ends do not fully match the called genes, so a read error is possible. The rearrangement joins TRBV29-1 to TRBJ2-7, with TRBD1 as a possible D gene (5 bases). Per the germline V gene, CDR1 is SQVTM and CDR2 is ANQGSEA. This CDR3 is built from 15 residues. The CDR3 protein is CSVQGWQGLSYGQYF. The CDR3 nucleotides are TGCAGCGTTCAGGGCTGGCAGGGCCTTTCCTACGGGCAGTACTTC.

The rearrangement uses TRBV18 and TRBJ1-2; 7 positions match TRBD1. Trimming took 0 bases from V and 4 from J; bases not matched to a gene: 2. Germline assignment: CDR1 KGHSH and CDR2 LQKENI. CDR3 length equals 14 residues. For the CDR3, the DNA is TGTGCCAGCTCACCACCGAACAGGGGCTATGGCTACACCTTC. It yields the protein CASSPPNRGYGYTF.